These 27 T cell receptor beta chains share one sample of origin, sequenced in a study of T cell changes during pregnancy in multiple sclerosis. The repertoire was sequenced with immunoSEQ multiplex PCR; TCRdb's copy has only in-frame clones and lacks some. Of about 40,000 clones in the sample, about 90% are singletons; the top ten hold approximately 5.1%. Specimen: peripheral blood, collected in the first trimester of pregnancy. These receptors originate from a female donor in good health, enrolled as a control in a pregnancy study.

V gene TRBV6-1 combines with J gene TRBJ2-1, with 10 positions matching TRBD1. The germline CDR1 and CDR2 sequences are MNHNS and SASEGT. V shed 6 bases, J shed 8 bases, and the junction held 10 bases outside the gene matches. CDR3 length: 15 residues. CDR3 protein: CASRPRDRGLDEQFF. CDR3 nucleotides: TGTGCCAGCAGACCGAGGGACAGGGGTCTCGATGAGCAGTTCTTC.

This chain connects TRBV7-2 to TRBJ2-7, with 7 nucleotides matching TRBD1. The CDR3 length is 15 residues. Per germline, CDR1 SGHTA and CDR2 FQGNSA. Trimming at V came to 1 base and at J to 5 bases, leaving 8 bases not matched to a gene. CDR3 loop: CASSLDRGRGDEQYF. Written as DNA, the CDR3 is TGTGCCAGCAGCTTAGACAGGGGCCGGGGTGACGAGCAGTACTTC. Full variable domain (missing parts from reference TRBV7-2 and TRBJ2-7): GAGVSQSPSNKVTEKGKDVELRCDPISGHTALYWYRQSLGQGLEFLIYFQGNSAPDKSGLPSDRFSAERTGGSVSTLTIQRTQQEDSAVYLCASSLDRGRGDEQYFGPGTRLTVT.

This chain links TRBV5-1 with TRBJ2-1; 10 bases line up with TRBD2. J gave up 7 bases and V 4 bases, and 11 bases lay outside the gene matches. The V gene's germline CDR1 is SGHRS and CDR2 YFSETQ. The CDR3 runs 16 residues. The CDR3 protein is CASSPALAGAGNEQFF. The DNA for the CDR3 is TGCGCCAGCAGCCCGGCTCTAGCGGGAGCGGGTAATGAGCAGTTCTTC.

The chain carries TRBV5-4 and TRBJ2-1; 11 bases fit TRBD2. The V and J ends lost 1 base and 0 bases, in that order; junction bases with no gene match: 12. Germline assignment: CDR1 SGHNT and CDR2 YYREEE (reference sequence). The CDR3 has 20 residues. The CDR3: CASSLNLAGGFLSSYNEQFF. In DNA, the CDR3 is TGTGCCAGCAGCTTGAACCTAGCGGGAGGCTTTTTAAGCTCCTACAATGAGCAGTTCTTC.

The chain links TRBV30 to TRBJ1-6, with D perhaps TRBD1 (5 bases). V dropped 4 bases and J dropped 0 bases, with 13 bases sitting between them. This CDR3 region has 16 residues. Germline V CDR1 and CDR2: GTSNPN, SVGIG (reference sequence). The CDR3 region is CAWKPGGSSYNSPLHF. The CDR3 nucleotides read TGTGCCTGGAAGCCTGGGGGGAGCTCCTATAATTCACCCCTCCACTTT.

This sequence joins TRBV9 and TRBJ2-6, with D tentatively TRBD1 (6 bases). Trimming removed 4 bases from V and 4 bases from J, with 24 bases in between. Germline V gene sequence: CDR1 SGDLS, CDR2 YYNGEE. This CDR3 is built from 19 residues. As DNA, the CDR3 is TGTGCCAGCAGCTCCCAGACCGGGACATATAGTACAGGGGCCAACGTCCTGACTTTC. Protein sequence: CASSSQTGTYSTGANVLTF.

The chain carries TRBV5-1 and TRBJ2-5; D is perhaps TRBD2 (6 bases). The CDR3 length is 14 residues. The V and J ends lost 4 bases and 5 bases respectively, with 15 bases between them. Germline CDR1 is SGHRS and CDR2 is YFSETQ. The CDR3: CASSPGTGYETQYF. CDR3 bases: TGCGCCAGCAGCCCCGGGACTGGATACGAGACCCAGTACTTC.

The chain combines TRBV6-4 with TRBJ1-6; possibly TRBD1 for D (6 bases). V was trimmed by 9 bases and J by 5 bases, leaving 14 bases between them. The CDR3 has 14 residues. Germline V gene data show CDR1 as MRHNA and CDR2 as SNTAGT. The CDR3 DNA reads TGTGCCAGTAGAGGGGGAAACGATAATTCACCCCTCCACTTT. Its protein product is CASRGGNDNSPLHF.

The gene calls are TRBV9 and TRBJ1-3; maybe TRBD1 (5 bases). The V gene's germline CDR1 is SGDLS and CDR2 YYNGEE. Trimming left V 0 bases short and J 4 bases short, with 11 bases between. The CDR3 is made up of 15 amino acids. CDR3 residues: CASSVDLGRGNTIYF. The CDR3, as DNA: TGTGCCAGCAGCGTAGATCTGGGGCGGGGAAACACCATATATTTT. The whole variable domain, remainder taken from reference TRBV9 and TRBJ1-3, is DSGVTQTPKHLITATGQRVTLRCSPRSGDLSVYWYQQSLDQGLQFLIQYYNGEERAKGNILERFSAQQFPDLHSELNLSSLELGDSALYFCASSVDLGRGNTIYFGEGSWLTVV.

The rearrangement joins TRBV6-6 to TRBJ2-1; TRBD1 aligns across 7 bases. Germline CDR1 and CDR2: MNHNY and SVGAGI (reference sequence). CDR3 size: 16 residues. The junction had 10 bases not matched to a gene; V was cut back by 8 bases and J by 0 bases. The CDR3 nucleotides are TGTGCCAGCCGCCTGACCGGGGACAGCTCCTACAATGAGCAGTTCTTC. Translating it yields CASRLTGDSSYNEQFF.

CDR3 sequence reads: CASSLAGEISYEQYF. Here the CDR3 DNA reads TGTGCCAGCAGCCTAGCGGGAGAAATCTCCTACGAGCAGTACTTC. The chain recombines TRBV6-6 with TRBJ2-7; 10 bases are a match to TRBD2. CDR1 MNHNY and CDR2 SVGAGI come from the germline V gene (reference sequence). After removal of 6 bases from V and 0 bases from J, the junction contained 5 bases not matched to a gene. This CDR3 comprises 15 residues.

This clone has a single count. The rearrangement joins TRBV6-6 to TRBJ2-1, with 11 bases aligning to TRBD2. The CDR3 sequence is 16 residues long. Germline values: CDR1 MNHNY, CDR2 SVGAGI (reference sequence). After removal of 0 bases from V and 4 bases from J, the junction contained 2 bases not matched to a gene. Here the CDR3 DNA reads TGTGCCAGCAGTTACTCAACTAGCGGGGGATACAATGAGCAGTTCTTC. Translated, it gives CASSYSTSGGYNEQFF.

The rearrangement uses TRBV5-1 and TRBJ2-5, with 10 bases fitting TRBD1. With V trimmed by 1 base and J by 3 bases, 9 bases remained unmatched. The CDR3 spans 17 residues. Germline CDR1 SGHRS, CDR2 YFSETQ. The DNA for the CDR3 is TGCGCCAGCAGCTTGTGGGGACAGGGGCTTGCGGAAGAGACCCAGTACTTC. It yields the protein CASSLWGQGLAEETQYF.

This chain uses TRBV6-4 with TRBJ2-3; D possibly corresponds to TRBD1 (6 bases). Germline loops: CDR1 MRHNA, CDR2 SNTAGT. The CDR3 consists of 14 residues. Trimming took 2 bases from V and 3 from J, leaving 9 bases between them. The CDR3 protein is CASSDRGGTDTQYF. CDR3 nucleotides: TGTGCCAGCAGTGACCGAGGGGGTACAGATACGCAGTATTTT.

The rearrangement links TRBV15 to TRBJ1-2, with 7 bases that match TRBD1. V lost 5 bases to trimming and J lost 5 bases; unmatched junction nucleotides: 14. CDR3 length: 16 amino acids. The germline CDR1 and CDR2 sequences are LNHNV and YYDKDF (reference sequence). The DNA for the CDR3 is TGTGCCACCAGCCCCTCGGGTGGTCTGGGACAGTATGGCTACACCTTC. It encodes CATSPSGGLGQYGYTF.

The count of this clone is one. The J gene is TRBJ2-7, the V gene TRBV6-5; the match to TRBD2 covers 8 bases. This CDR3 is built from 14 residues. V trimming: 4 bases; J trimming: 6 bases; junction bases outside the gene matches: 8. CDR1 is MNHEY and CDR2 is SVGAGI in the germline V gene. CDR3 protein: CASSSGTSRGEQYF. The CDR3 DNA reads TGTGCCAGCAGTTCCGGGACTAGTCGAGGCGAGCAGTACTTC.

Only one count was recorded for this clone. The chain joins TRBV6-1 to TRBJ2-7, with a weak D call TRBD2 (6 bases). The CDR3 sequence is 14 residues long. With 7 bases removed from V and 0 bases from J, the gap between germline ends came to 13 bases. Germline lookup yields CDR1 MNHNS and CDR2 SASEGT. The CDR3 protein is CASNEAGSSYEQYF. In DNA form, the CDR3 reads TGTGCCAGCAATGAGGCGGGAAGCTCCTACGAGCAGTACTTC.

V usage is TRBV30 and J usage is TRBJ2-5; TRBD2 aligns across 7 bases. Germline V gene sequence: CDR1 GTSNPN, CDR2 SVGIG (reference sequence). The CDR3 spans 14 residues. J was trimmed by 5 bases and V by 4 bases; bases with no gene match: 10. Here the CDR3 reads CAWKAGSWLETQYF. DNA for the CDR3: TGTGCCTGGAAAGCGGGAAGTTGGCTGGAGACCCAGTACTTC.

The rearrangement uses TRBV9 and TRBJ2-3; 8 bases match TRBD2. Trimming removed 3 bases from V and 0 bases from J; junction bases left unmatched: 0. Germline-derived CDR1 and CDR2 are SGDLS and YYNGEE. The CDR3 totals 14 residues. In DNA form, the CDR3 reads TGTGCCAGCAGCGCTAGCGGGAGCACAGATACGCAGTATTTT. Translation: CASSASGSTDTQYF.

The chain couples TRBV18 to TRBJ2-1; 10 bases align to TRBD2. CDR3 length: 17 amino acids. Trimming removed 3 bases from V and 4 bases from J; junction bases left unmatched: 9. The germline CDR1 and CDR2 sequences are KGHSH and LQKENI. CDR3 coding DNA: TGTGCCAGCTCACCTTTACCAGGACTAGCGGTGTACAATGAGCAGTTCTTC. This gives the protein CASSPLPGLAVYNEQFF.

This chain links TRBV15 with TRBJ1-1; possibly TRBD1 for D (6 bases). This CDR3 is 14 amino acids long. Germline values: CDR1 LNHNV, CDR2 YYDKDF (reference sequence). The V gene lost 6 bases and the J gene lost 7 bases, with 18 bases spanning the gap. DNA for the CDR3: TGTGCCACCAGAATTGAAGGGGGTTTGGGTGAAGCTTTCTTT. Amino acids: CATRIEGGLGEAFF.

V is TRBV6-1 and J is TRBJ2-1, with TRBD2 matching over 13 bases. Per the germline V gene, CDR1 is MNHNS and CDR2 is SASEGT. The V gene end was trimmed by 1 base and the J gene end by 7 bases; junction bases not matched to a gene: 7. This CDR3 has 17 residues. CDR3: CASSEELAGGPLNEQFF. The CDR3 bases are TGTGCCAGCAGTGAAGAACTAGCGGGAGGGCCTTTAAATGAGCAGTTCTTC.

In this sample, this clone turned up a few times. For the CDR3, the DNA is TGTGCCAGCAGTGACTCCCCGACCGGGGGCGAGCAGTACTTC. Translated: CASSDSPTGGEQYF. This chain joins TRBV6-4 and TRBJ2-7, with D possibly being TRBD2 (6 bases). V lost 0 bases, J lost 6 bases, and 12 bases lay in between. The CDR3 is made up of 14 amino acids. CDR1 is MRHNA and CDR2 is SNTAGT in the germline V gene.

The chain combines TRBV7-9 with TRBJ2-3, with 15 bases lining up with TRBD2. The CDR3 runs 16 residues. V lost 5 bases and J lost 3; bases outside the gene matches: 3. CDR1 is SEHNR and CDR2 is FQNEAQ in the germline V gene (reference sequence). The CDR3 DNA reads TGTGCCAGCAGCCCCGGGACTAGCGGGGGGACAGATACGCAGTATTTT. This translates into CASSPGTSGGTDTQYF.

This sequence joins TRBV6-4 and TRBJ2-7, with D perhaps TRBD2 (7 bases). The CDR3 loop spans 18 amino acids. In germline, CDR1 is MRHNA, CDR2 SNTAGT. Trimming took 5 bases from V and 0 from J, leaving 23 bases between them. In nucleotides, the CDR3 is TGTGCCAGCAGTAAAGCAGAACCGGGGGGCACGGGCTCCTACGAGCAGTACTTC. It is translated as CASSKAEPGGTGSYEQYF.

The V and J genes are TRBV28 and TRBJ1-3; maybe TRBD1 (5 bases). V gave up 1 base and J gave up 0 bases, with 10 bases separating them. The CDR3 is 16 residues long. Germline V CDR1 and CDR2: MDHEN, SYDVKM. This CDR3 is CASSLLRGDSGNTIYF. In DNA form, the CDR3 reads TGTGCCAGCAGTTTATTACGGGGGGACTCTGGAAACACCATATATTTT.

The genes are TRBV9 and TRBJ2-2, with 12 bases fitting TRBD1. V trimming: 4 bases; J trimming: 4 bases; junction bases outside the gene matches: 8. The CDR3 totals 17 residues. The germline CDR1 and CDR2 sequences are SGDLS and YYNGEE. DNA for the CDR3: TGTGCCAGCAGCAAGGGGACAGGGGGCAGGAGCACCGGGGAGCTGTTTTTT. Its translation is CASSKGTGGRSTGELFF.